Included here is one T cell receptor beta chain sequence, with context. Its specificity is not known. V lost 0 bases, J lost 6 bases, and 8 bases stayed unmatched. This CDR3 is 16 amino acids long. The germline gives CDR1 SGDLS, CDR2 YYNGEE. Profiled with immunoSEQ multiplex PCR; TCRdb holds only in-frame clones, not every one. The data show 150,000 to 200,000 clones, roughly 85% seen once. This specimen belongs to a study of cytomegalovirus exposure and HLA in healthy donors. Study at large: According to later analysis, the same platform produced the 120 or so validation and approximately 700 first-cohort repertoires. Study-level results: Despite most TCR sequences being rare, some public TCRs occurred in many donors. One later analysis, an examination of the 100 to 150 validation repertoires, found that first-cohort TCR clusters tended to co-occur in them.

The sample comprised PBMCs. This clonotype was sampled from a man younger than 35 in good health and CMV-seropositive. V gene TRBV9 combines with J gene TRBJ2-2; TRBD1 agrees at 7 bases. DNA for the CDR3: TGTGCCAGCAGCGTAGTTGAGGGGGCCGGCGCCGGGGAGCTGTTTTTT. Translating it yields CASSVVEGAGAGELFF.